The following is a T cell receptor (beta chain) sequence with its context. This sample is part of a study of blood T cell repertoires in COVID-19. CDR1 is ENHRY and CDR2 is SYGVKD in the germline V gene. The CDR3 covers 13 residues. The V gene lost 4 bases and the J gene lost 3 bases, with 9 bases spanning the gap. Profiling relied on immunoSEQ multiplex PCR, and the TCRdb table lists in-frame clones only, not all of them. The table includes around 250,000 clones, roughly 89% detected once. The chain uses TRBV10-3 and TRBJ2-5; tentative D call: TRBD1 (5 bases). The clonotype comes from a woman between 40 and 55 years old who had recovered from COVID-19. Sequencing was carried out using peripheral blood. CDR3 coding DNA: TGTGCCATCAGTGCCCCAGGGAAAGAGACCCAGTACTTC. As protein: CAISAPGKETQYF.